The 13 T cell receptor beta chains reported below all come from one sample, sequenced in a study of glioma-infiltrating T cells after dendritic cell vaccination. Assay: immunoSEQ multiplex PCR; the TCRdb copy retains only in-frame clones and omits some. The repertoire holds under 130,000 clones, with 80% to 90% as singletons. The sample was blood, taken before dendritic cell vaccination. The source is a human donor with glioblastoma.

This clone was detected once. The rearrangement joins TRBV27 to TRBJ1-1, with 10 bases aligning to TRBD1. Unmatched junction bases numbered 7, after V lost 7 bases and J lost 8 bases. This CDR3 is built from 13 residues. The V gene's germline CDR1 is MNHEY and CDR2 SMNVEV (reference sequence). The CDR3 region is CASTSGGQGEAFF. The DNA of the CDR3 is TGTGCCAGCACCTCGGGGGGACAGGGGGAAGCTTTCTTT.

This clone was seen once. Here the CDR3 DNA reads TGTGCCAGAAGCAAGACTAGCGGGGGAGGTACGCAGTATTTT. Its protein is CARSKTSGGGTQYF. The genes are TRBV5-3 and TRBJ2-3; 12 bases match TRBD2. TRBV5-3 is annotated as an ORF whose role is uncertain. The CDR3 covers 14 residues. The V and J ends lost 4 bases and 8 bases, in that order; junction bases with no gene match: 5.

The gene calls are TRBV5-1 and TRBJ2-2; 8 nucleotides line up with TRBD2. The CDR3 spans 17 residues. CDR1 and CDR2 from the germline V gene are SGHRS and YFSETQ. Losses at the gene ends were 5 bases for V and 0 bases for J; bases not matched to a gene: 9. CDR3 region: CASSRLRGAPNTGELFF. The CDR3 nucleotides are TGCGCCAGCAGTAGGTTGCGGGGGGCCCCGAACACCGGGGAGCTGTTTTTT.

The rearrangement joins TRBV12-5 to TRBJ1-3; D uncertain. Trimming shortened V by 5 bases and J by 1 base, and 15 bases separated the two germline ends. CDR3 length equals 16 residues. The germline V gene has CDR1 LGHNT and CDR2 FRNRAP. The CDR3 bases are TGTGCTAGTGGTCTGTGGCGGGATGCTTCTGGAAACACCATATATTTT. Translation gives CASGLWRDASGNTIYF.

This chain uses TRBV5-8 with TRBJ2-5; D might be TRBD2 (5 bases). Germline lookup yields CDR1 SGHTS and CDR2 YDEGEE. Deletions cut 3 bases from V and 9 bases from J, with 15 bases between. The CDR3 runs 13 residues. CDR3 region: CASSWETYSAQYF. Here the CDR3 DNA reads TGTGCCAGCAGCTGGGAGACTTACAGTGCCCAGTACTTC.

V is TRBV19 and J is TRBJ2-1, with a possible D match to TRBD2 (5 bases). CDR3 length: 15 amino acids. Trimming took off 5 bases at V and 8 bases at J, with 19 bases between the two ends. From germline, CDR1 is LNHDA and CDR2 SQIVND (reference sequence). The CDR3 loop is CASSSIVTAGDEQFF. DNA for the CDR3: TGTGCCAGTAGTTCCATAGTAACGGCGGGCGATGAGCAGTTCTTC.

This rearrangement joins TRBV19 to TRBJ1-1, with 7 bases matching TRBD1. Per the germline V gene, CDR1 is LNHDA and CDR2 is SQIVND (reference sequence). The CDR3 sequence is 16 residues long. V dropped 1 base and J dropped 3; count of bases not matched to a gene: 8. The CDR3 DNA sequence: TGTGCCAGTAGTATAGGGGGACAGCATGTGGACACTGAAGCTTTCTTT. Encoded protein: CASSIGGQHVDTEAFF.

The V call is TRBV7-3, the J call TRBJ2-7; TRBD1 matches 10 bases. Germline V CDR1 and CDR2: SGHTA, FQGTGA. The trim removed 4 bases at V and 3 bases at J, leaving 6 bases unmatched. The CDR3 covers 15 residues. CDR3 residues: CASSSPGTGVYEQYF. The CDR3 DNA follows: TGTGCCAGCAGCTCCCCCGGGACAGGGGTCTACGAGCAGTACTTC.

As DNA, the CDR3 is TGTGCCAGCAGGGCAGGGAACAATGAGCAGTTCTTC. It yields the protein CASRAGNNEQFF. This sequence joins TRBV2 and TRBJ2-1, with D perhaps matching TRBD1 (5 bases). Trimming shortened V by 6 bases and J by 5 bases, and 8 bases separated the two germline ends. The germline gives CDR1 SNHLY, CDR2 FYNNEI. This CDR3 comprises 12 residues.

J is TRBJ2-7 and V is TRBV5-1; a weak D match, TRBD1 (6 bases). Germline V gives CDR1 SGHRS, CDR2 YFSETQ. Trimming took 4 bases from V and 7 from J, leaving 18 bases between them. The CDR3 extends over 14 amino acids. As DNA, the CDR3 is TGCGCCAGCAGCCCTCGGGCCAGGGGAGAAGAGCAGTACTTC. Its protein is CASSPRARGEEQYF.

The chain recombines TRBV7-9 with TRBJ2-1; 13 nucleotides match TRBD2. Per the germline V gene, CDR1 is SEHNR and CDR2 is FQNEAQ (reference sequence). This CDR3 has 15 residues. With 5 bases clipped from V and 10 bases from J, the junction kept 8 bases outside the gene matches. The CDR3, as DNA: TGTGCCAGCAGCCAGGGACTAGCGGGGCGAAGGGAGCAGTTCTTC. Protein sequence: CASSQGLAGRREQFF.

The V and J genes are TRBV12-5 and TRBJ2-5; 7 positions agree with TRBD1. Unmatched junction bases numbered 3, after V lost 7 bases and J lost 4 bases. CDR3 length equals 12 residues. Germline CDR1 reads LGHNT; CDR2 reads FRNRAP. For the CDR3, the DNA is TGTGCTAGTGCCACAGGGGCAGAGACCCAGTACTTC. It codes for CASATGAETQYF.

The CDR3 DNA reads TGTGCCACCAGCACCCCAGGGGATCGAACCTACGAGCAGTACTTC. Protein: CATSTPGDRTYEQYF. The chain recombines TRBV15 with TRBJ2-7, with D perhaps matching TRBD1 (6 bases). Germline V gene data show CDR1 as LNHNV and CDR2 as YYDKDF (reference sequence). Trimming pared 4 bases from V and 2 bases from J, leaving 15 bases between. This CDR3 contains 15 residues.